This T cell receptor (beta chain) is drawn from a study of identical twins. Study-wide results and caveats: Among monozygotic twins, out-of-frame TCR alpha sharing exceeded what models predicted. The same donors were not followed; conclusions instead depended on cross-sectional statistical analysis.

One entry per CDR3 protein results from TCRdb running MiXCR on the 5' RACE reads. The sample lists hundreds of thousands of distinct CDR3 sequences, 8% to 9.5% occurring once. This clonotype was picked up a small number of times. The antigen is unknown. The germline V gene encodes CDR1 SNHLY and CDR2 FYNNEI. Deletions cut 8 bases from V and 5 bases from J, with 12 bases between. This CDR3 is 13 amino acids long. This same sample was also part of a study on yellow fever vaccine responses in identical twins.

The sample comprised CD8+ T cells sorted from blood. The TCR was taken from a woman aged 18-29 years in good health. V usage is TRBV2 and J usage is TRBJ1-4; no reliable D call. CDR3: CASGEGVNEKLFF. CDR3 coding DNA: TGTGCCAGCGGGGAGGGAGTCAATGAAAAACTGTTTTTT.